These T cell receptor beta chains were read from a single sample in a study of lymphopenia after photon versus proton radiotherapy. The table came from immunoSEQ multiplex PCR; TCRdb's copy has only in-frame clones and leaves some out. The table shows 150,000 to 200,000 clones, with about 88% occurring only once. The sequences come from peripheral blood, collected from a patient treated with photon-based radiotherapy. These receptors came from a man in his fifties or sixties with gastric cancer. Both conserved end residues are part of each CDR3. The order of the fields is J gene, V gene, D gene, clone size, CDR3 length, CDR3 protein, CDR3 DNA. D genes are given only for firm matches. Clone size, where shown, is once, few, many, or a class for clones that have expanded.

>TRBJ1-1|TRBV11-2|NA|NA|12
CASSPRRWEAFF
TGTGCCAGCAGCCCGCGTAGATGGGAAGCTTTCTTT
>TRBJ1-5|TRBV19|NA|NA|14
CASSAGVRNQPQHF
TGTGCCAGTAGCGCAGGGGTTCGGAATCAGCCCCAGCATTTT
>TRBJ1-2|TRBV28|TRBD1|once|14
CASSLGGQGYGYTF
TGTGCCAGCAGTTTAGGGGGACAGGGATACGGCTACACCTTC
>TRBJ2-1|TRBV5-4|NA|NA|13
CASSTDSYNEQFF
TGTGCCAGCAGCACGGACAGTTACAATGAGCAGTTCTTC
>TRBJ2-1|TRBV15|TRBD2|NA|14
CATKAGVSYNEQFF
TGTGCCACCAAAGCGGGAGTCTCCTACAATGAGCAGTTCTTC
>TRBJ1-3|TRBV4-1|TRBD1|NA|17
CASSQAGQGTAGNTIYF
TGCGCCAGCAGCCAAGCTGGACAGGGCACTGCTGGAAACACCATATATTTT
>TRBJ2-3|TRBV11-2|NA|NA|16
CASSLDRDTSTDTQYF
TGTGCCAGCAGCTTAGATAGGGACACGAGCACAGATACGCAGTATTTT
>TRBJ2-4|TRBV14|NA|NA|13
CASSQEPKNIQYF
TGTGCCAGCAGCCAAGAACCCAAAAACATTCAGTACTTC
>TRBJ1-4|TRBV6-5|NA|NA|13
CASSSGANEKLFF
TGTGCCAGCAGCTCTGGGGCAAATGAAAAACTGTTTTTT
>TRBJ2-7|TRBV6-6|NA|once|14
CASSTSTGSYEQYF
TGTGCCAGCAGTACCTCGACAGGCAGCTACGAGCAGTACTTC
>TRBJ2-7|TRBV18|NA|NA|15
CASSPPGGTLYEQYF
TGTGCCAGCTCACCACCCGGGGGAACCCTCTACGAGCAGTACTTC
>TRBJ2-1|TRBV29-1|TRBD1|NA|13
CSVEGQRRNEQFF
TGCAGCGTCGAGGGACAGAGGAGGAATGAGCAGTTCTTC
>TRBJ2-5|TRBV7-8|NA|NA|14
CASSLVPAQETQYF
TGTGCCAGCAGCTTAGTACCGGCGCAAGAGACCCAGTACTTC
>TRBJ2-4|TRBV28|NA|NA|14
CASSTGLAKNIQYF
TGTGCCAGCAGCACAGGACTAGCCAAAAACATTCAGTACTTC
>TRBJ2-1|TRBV5-1|TRBD2|NA|15
CASSVTPTPGGEQFF
TGCGCCAGCAGCGTCACCCCGACTCCGGGGGGTGAGCAGTTCTTC
>TRBJ2-1|TRBV15|NA|NA|13
CATSVMGMDEQFF
TGTGCCACCAGCGTAATGGGAATGGATGAGCAGTTCTTC
>TRBJ2-6|TRBV27|TRBD1|NA|18
CASSLGTGAYSGANVLTF
TGTGCCAGCAGTTTGGGGACAGGGGCTTACTCTGGGGCCAACGTCCTGACTTTC
>TRBJ1-4|TRBV7-9|NA|NA|15
CASSLAQAATEKLFF
TGTGCCAGCAGCTTAGCACAGGCCGCCACGGAAAAACTGTTTTTT
>TRBJ2-3|TRBV5-6|TRBD2|NA|17
CASSPVLSGSATDTQYF
TGTGCCAGCAGCCCAGTCCTCAGCGGGAGTGCCACAGATACGCAGTATTTT
>TRBJ1-1|TRBV6-1|NA|NA|14
CASSVGTANTEAFF
TGTGCCAGCAGTGTGGGTACAGCAAACACTGAAGCTTTCTTT
>TRBJ1-4|TRBV4-3|NA|NA|14
CASSQGGVGEKLFF
TGCGCCAGCAGCCAAGGTGGGGTTGGGGAAAAACTGTTTTTT
>TRBJ2-7|TRBV19|NA|once|14
CASSTPNQGNEQYF
TGTGCCAGCAGTACGCCGAACCAGGGGAACGAGCAGTACTTC
>TRBJ1-1|TRBV7-9|NA|NA|11
CASRSGFRAFF
TGTGCCAGCAGGTCAGGGTTTCGAGCTTTCTTT
>TRBJ2-7|TRBV6-5|TRBD1|NA|14
CASSYRQGVYEQYF
TGTGCCAGCAGTTACAGACAGGGTGTGTACGAGCAGTACTTC
>TRBJ2-5|TRBV18|TRBD1|NA|17
CASSPFLNRGPQETQYF
TGTGCCAGCTCACCATTTTTGAACAGGGGGCCCCAAGAGACCCAGTACTTC
>TRBJ1-1|TRBV6-5|NA|NA|14
CASRRVGMNTEAFF
TGTGCCAGCAGGAGGGTTGGAATGAACACTGAAGCTTTCTTT
>TRBJ1-1|TRBV5-5|NA|NA|14
CASSFGQLNTEAFF
TGTGCCAGCAGCTTCGGACAGTTGAACACTGAAGCTTTCTTT
>TRBJ2-3|TRBV11-2|NA|NA|14
CASSPRDQPDTQYF
TGTGCCAGCAGCCCCCGGGACCAACCAGATACGCAGTATTTT
>TRBJ2-7|TRBV7-3|TRBD2|NA|14
CASSLTSGRYEQYF
TGTGCCAGCAGCCTGACTAGCGGACGGTACGAGCAGTACTTC
>TRBJ1-5|TRBV5-8|NA|NA|15
CASSFSGRINQPQHF
TGTGCCAGCAGCTTTTCCGGACGGATTAATCAGCCCCAGCATTTT
>TRBJ1-2|TRBV4-1|NA|few|13
CASSQASNYGYTF
TGCGCCAGCAGCCAAGCATCTAACTATGGCTACACCTTC